The rows below give T cell receptor beta chains drawn from one sample of a study of T-cell reconstitution after alpha-beta-depleted transplantation in children. Each CDR3 protein gets one entry after TCRdb re-called the PCR reads with MiXCR. The data show 190,000 or so distinct CDR3 sequences, about 6.8% seen once. The input for sequencing was PBMCs from the stem cell graft donor, taken from the stem cell graft. These receptors were obtained from a human donor who donated a stem cell graft to a child with Wiskott-Aldrich syndrome. Each CDR3 is given with its conserved first and last residue. Clone size is not always given. Where it is, it says once, few, many or a class for expanded clones.

clone_size	v_call	j_call	cdr3_aa
many	TRBV5-1	TRBJ1-1	CASSVLAGPGTEAFF
NA	TRBV11-3	TRBJ2-1	CASSRVGLADYNEQFF
few	TRBV7-9	TRBJ1-2	CASSKDAGTDNYGYTF
many	TRBV6-1	TRBJ2-7	CASSGPGHAREQYF
many	TRBV6-5	TRBJ1-4	CASSYGGTGSEKLFF
many	TRBV24-1	TRBJ2-4	CATSDSPGQNIQYF
many	TRBV6-5	TRBJ2-7	CASSLQMRDSEQYF
many	TRBV5-6	TRBJ2-3	CASSLFLGLATSTDTQYF
many	TRBV25-1	TRBJ1-5	CASSDPGQNQPQHF
many	TRBV11-3	TRBJ2-2	CASTQDSGELFF
few	TRBV29-1	TRBJ1-1	CSGRHPGGNTEAFF
many	TRBV5-1	TRBJ1-1	CASSSAGTPNTEAFF
many	TRBV27	TRBJ2-7	CASSLLDGEQYF
many	TRBV29-1	TRBJ1-1	CSVDHREGNTEAFF
few	TRBV12-3/TRBV12-4	TRBJ1-1	CASSLFWDEAFF
many	TRBV7-9	TRBJ1-1	CASSPQANMNTEAFF
NA	TRBV19	TRBJ1-1	CATQRVEGDTEAFF
NA	TRBV5-1	TRBJ2-6	CASSWDRGSWTGANVLTF
many	TRBV12-5	TRBJ1-1	CASGQRTGEAFF
few	TRBV20-1	TRBJ2-2	CSARDPGQLRAGELFF
many	TRBV6-1	TRBJ1-2	CASGRDRGVYGYTF
NA	TRBV18	TRBJ2-3	CASSPRAHPLGTDTQYF
many	TRBV12-3/TRBV12-4	TRBJ1-6	CASKLDTGQRNSPLHF
many	TRBV20-1	TRBJ2-5	CSALSVLAAGETQYF
many	TRBV7-2	TRBJ2-1	CASSLRLAGVQFF
many	TRBV7-2	TRBJ1-1	CASSFVTGGTEAFF
few	TRBV5-1	TRBJ1-1	CASSSLGTGKSEAFF
many	TRBV15	TRBJ2-7	CATRETTASSYEQYF
many	TRBV11-1	TRBJ2-7	CASNERPGLAGESSYEQYF
many	TRBV6-2/TRBV6-3	TRBJ2-5	CASTRLAGDVETQYF
many	TRBV12-3/TRBV12-4	TRBJ1-5	CASTVDRSNQPQHF
many	TRBV5-1	TRBJ2-7	CASSLMTGDTDEQYF
few	TRBV6-1	TRBJ2-7	CASRLAGDPYEQYF
many	TRBV29-1	TRBJ2-5	CSVGGQGAVTQYF
many	TRBV20-1	TRBJ1-1	CSVRGQGLGTEAFF
few	TRBV5-1	TRBJ2-5	CASSLDPARETQYF
many	TRBV7-2	TRBJ1-1	CASSLETGRTEAFF
many	TRBV30	TRBJ1-1	CAWSWGEDTEAFF
many	TRBV5-6	TRBJ2-2	CASSGLVIGGELFF
many	TRBV6-5	TRBJ2-2	CASSFLPPGQGAAGELFF
many	TRBV24-1	TRBJ2-2	CATSVTGRSAGELFF
many	TRBV5-1	TRBJ2-7	CASSLTGIYEQYF